These 19 T cell receptor beta chains originate from one sample sequenced in a study of T-cell memory formation after mild COVID-19. In TCRdb, the 5' RACE reads were re-called with MiXCR into one record per CDR3 protein. The repertoire holds a few hundred thousand distinct CDR3 sequences, with roughly a fifth as singletons. The sequencing sample was made of PBMCs or a T cell subset sorted from them (not recorded which). The receptors were gathered from a man aged 18 to 29 who had mild COVID-19 (a few samples of this study predate the infection). Cell type and time point are not known.

This clonotype was seen ten or more times. The chain combines TRBV7-6 with TRBJ1-6; no reliable D call. This CDR3 is built from 13 residues. In germline, CDR1 is SGHVS, CDR2 FNYEAQ. V was pared by 6 bases and J by 10 bases, with 13 bases between. The CDR3 nucleotides are TGTGCCAGCAGGGTAGCGAAAAACTCACCCCTCCACTTT. Its protein is CASRVAKNSPLHF.

This clonotype was seen a handful of times. This chain uses TRBV7-3 with TRBJ2-7, with TRBD2 identical over 7 bases. The CDR3 covers 15 residues. In germline, CDR1 is SGHTA, CDR2 FQGTGA. Germline trimming cut 2 bases from V and 4 bases from J; bases unmatched to any gene: 8. As DNA, the CDR3 is TGTGCCAGCAGCTTAGGTCTAGCGGAGACTTACGAGCAGTACGTC. This encodes CASSLGLAETYEQYV.

This chain joins TRBV7-2 and TRBJ1-1, with TRBD1 identical over 7 bases. This CDR3 region has 12 residues. The V gene end was trimmed by 4 bases and the J gene end by 12 bases; junction bases not matched to a gene: 8. CDR1 and CDR2 from the germline V gene are SGHTA and FQGNSA. The CDR3 protein is CASSSRQGLPFF. For the CDR3, the DNA is TGTGCCAGCAGCTCACGACAGGGTCTGCCTTTCTTT.

This clonotype has a handful of counts. The chain employs TRBV14 and TRBJ2-5; TRBD2 aligns across 7 bases. V trimming: 8 bases; J trimming: 2 bases; junction bases outside the gene matches: 11. The CDR3 has 15 amino acids. CDR1 is SGHDN, CDR2 FVKESK, per germline. Written as DNA, the CDR3 is TGTGCCAGCTCCGCCCTGGGGGGGATTCAAGAGACCCAGTACTTC. Translation: CASSALGGIQETQYF.

The chain links TRBV7-9 to TRBJ1-1, with a weak D call TRBD1 (6 bases). There are 13 residues in the CDR3. Germline CDR1 is SEHNR and CDR2 is FQNEAQ (reference sequence). Trimming left V 6 bases short and J 4 bases short, with 12 bases between. The CDR3 nucleotides are TGTGCCAGCAGTTTCACAGGGTCCACTGAAGCTTTCTTT. This gives the protein CASSFTGSTEAFF. Based on the CDR3 plus reference TRBV7-9 and TRBJ1-1, the full variable domain is DTGVSQNPRHKITKRGQNVTFRCDPISEHNRLYWYRQTLGQGPEFLTYFQNEAQLEKSRLLSDRFSAERPKGSFSTLEIQRTEQGDSAMYLCASSFTGSTEAFFGQGTRLTVV.

This clonotype was found a few times. The chain couples TRBV3-1 to TRBJ1-1; the D is unclear. Germline-derived CDR1 and CDR2 are LGHDT and YNNKEL (reference sequence). CDR3 length: 15 amino acids. Trimming shortened V by 1 base and J by 1 base, and 10 bases separated the two germline ends. This CDR3 is CASSQGVFGNTEAFF. DNA for the CDR3: TGTGCCAGCAGCCAAGGAGTTTTCGGGAACACTGAAGCTTTCTTT.

This clonotype was counted once. At one of its ends the junction is not consistent with the germline gene, which may arise from a read error. This rearrangement joins TRBV5-1 to TRBJ1-1; 7 bases line up with TRBD1. The germline gives CDR1 SGHRS, CDR2 YFSETQ. CDR3 length equals 14 residues. The CDR3 is CGSSLGQFYTEAFF. For the CDR3, the DNA is TGCGGCAGCAGCTTGGGACAGTTTTACACTGAAGCTTTCTTT.

The rearrangement uses TRBV6-2 or TRBV6-3 and TRBJ1-5; 7 bases line up with TRBD1. The CDR3 consists of 15 residues. Per the germline V gene, CDR1 is MNHEY and CDR2 is SVGEGT. J lost 9 bases, V lost 5 bases, and 13 bases had no gene match. CDR3 residues: CASSPDRVPVRPQHF. In nucleotides, the CDR3 is TGTGCCAGCAGTCCTGACAGGGTCCCGGTCAGGCCCCAGCATTTT.

V and J are TRBV6-5 and TRBJ2-2; the D gene is possibly TRBD1 (5 bases). Germline V lookup: CDR1 MNHEY, CDR2 SVGAGI. Trimming stripped 2 bases from V and 5 bases from J, with 9 bases between. This CDR3 is built from 14 residues. DNA for the CDR3: TGTGCCAGCAGTTACAGGGGTAAAACCGGGGAGCTGTTTTTT. Amino acid sequence: CASSYRGKTGELFF.

This clonotype was counted a few times. Its ends do not fully match the called genes, so a read error is possible. This rearrangement joins TRBV7-7 to TRBJ2-5; 13 bases are a match to TRBD2. The CDR3 is 16 residues long. Germline-derived CDR1 and CDR2 are SSHAT and FNYEAQ (reference sequence). CDR3 bases: TGTGCTAGCAGCTCGGGGACTAGCGGGGTCGCGGAGACCCAGTACTTC. It is translated as CASSSGTSGVAETQYF.

This clonotype was picked up a small number of times. V and J are TRBV4-1 and TRBJ1-4; D is uncertain. V was shortened by 4 bases and J by 8 bases, with 17 bases between the two germline ends. Germline V CDR1 and CDR2: MGHRA, YSYEKL. The CDR3 has 15 residues. DNA of the CDR3: TGCGCCAGCAGCCCTCAGGCGAGGTTAAGGGAAAAACTGTTTTTT. It encodes CASSPQARLREKLFF.

This clonotype was detected a few times. The rearrangement uses TRBV7-8 and TRBJ2-5; no clear D. Trimming removed 5 bases from V and 5 bases from J, with 21 bases in between. Germline-derived CDR1 and CDR2 are SGHVS and FQNEAQ. The CDR3 is made up of 16 amino acids. The CDR3 nucleotides read TGTGCCAGCAGCGCTAACTCCCCTATCGGTTACGAGACCCAGTACTTC. Protein product: CASSANSPIGYETQYF.

This chain links TRBV5-1 with TRBJ2-4; 10 nucleotides agree with TRBD1. This CDR3 has 16 amino acids. V was pared by 4 bases and J by 8 bases, with 12 bases of the junction left unmatched. The germline gives CDR1 SGHRS, CDR2 YFSETQ. DNA for the CDR3: TGCGCCAGCAGCCCTGGGACAGGGGTCCGTGGAGACATTCAGTACTTC. Translating gives CASSPGTGVRGDIQYF.

In its sample, this clonotype was seen once. This chain joins TRBV7-2 and TRBJ1-1; 7 nucleotides agree with TRBD1. The CDR3 is made up of 14 amino acids. Germline V gene sequence: CDR1 SGHTA, CDR2 FQGNSA. V was clipped by 5 bases and J by 5 bases; unmatched bases: 8. The CDR3: CASSDNRGGTEAFF. Here the CDR3 DNA reads TGTGCCAGCAGCGATAACAGGGGAGGGACTGAAGCTTTCTTT.

V is TRBV5-1 and J is TRBJ1-3, with 8 bases lining up with TRBD1. J gave up 0 bases and V 4 bases, and 6 bases lay outside the gene matches. The CDR3 runs 16 residues. Germline V CDR1 and CDR2: SGHRS, YFSETQ. The DNA for the CDR3 is TGCGCCAGCAGCCCCCGACAGGGGACCTCTGGAAACACCATATATTTT. As protein: CASSPRQGTSGNTIYF.

This clonotype was detected only a few times. J is TRBJ2-7 and V is TRBV10-1, with D hard to call. The CDR3 consists of 13 residues. CDR1 and CDR2 (germline): WNHNN, SYGVQD (reference sequence). V was trimmed by 0 bases and J by 0 bases, leaving 3 bases between them. The CDR3 loop reads CASSESDSYEQYF. Written as DNA, the CDR3 is TGCGCCAGCAGTGAGTCGGACTCCTACGAGCAGTACTTC.

The rearrangement uses TRBV5-5 and TRBJ1-3; D call uncertain. The germline V and J ends were trimmed by 0 bases and 4 bases, with 11 bases remaining between them. The CDR3 consists of 15 residues. CDR1 is SGHKS and CDR2 is YYEKEE in the germline V gene (reference sequence). The CDR3 bases are TGTGCCAGCAGCTTGGCTCTTACAAACGGAAACACCATATATTTT. Protein product: CASSLALTNGNTIYF.

The rearrangement links TRBV5-5 to TRBJ2-7; the D gene is possibly TRBD1 (6 bases). Trimming took 3 bases from V and 4 from J, leaving 20 bases between them. CDR1 and CDR2 from the germline V gene are SGHKS and YYEKEE (reference sequence). The CDR3 totals 16 residues. DNA of the CDR3: TGTGCCAGCAGCTCGCTATCCCGACAGGACGGGTACGAGCAGTACGTC. Translating it yields CASSSLSRQDGYEQYV.

The CDR3 protein is CASSLAGAGAGANVLTF. The DNA of the CDR3 is TGTGCCAGCAGCTTAGCGGGGGCCGGGGCTGGGGCCAACGTCCTGACTTTC. This chain connects TRBV7-2 to TRBJ2-6, with D perhaps matching TRBD1 (6 bases). The CDR3 is 17 amino acids. Per the germline V gene, CDR1 is SGHTA and CDR2 is FQGNSA. V dropped 0 bases and J dropped 2 bases, with 11 bases sitting between them.